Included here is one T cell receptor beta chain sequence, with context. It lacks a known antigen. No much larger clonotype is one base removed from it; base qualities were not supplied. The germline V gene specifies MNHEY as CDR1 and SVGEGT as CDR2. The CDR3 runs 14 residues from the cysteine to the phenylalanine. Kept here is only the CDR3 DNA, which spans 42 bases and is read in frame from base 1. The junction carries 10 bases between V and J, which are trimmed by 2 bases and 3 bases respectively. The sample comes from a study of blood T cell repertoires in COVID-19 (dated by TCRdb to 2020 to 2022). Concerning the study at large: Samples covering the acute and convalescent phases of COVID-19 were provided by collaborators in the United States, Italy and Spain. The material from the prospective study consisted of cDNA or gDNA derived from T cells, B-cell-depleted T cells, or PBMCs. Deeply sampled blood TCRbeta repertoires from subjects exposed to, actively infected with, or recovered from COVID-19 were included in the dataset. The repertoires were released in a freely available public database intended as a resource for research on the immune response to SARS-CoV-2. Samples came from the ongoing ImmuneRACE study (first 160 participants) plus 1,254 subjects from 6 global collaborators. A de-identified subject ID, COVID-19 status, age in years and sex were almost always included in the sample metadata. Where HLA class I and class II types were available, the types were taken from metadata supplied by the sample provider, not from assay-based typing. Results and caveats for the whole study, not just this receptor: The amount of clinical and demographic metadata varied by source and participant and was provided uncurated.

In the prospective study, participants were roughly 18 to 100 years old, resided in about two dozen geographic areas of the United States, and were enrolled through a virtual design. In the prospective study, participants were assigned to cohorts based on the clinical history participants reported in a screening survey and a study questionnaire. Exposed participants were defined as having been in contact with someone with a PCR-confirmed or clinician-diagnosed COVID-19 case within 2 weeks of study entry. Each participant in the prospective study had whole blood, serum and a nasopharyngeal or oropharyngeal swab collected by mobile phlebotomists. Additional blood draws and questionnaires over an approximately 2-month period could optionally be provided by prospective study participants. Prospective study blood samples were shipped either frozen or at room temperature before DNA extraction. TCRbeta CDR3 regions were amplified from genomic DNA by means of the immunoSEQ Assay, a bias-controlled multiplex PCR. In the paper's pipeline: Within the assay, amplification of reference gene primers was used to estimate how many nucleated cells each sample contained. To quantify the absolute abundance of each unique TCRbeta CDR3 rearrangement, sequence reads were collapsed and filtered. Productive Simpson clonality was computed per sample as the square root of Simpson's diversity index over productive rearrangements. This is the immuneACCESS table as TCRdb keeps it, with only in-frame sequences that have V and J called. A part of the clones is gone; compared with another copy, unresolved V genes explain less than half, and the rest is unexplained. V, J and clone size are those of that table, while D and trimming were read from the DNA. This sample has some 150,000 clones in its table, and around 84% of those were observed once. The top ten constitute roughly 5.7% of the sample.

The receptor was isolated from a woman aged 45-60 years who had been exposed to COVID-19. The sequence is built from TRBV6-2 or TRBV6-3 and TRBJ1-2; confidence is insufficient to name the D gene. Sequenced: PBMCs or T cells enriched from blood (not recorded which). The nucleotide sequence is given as TGTGCCAGCAGTTACCTCGACTTAGACTATGGCTACACCTTC. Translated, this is CASSYLDLDYGYTF.